Below, one T cell receptor (beta chain) is given with its context. The antigen remains undetermined. The sample is drawn from a study of cytomegalovirus exposure and HLA in healthy donors. Findings and caveats of the study: In vitro testing confirmed a few CMV-associated chains as specific for CMV antigens. The listing of some 170 TCR beta chains classed them as cytomegalovirus-associated.

Donors showed nominal health when sampled, although they likely had unrecorded immune exposures. Germline trimming cut 2 bases from V and 0 bases from J; bases unmatched to any gene: 0. The CDR3 contains 14 residues. Germline V lookup: CDR1 LNHDA, CDR2 SQIVND (reference sequence). A multiplex PCR was run with 60 Vbeta primers and 13 Jbeta primers. The repertoire was sequenced with immunoSEQ multiplex PCR; TCRdb's copy has only in-frame clones and lacks some. The table lists under 140,000 clones, around 88% of them singletons. Sequenced sample: PBMCs. The receptor's source is a man aged 40-49 years in good health and CMV-seronegative. The chain uses TRBV19 and TRBJ1-1; 7 bases fit TRBD1. CDR3 region: CASSIQGVNTEAFF. DNA of the CDR3: TGTGCCAGTAGTATACAGGGGGTGAACACTGAAGCTTTCTTT. The whole variable domain, filled in from reference TRBV19 and TRBJ1-1, reads DGGITQSPKYLFRKEGQNVTLSCEQNLNHDAMYWYRQDPGQGLRLIYYSQIVNDFQKGDIAEGYSVSREKKESFPLTVTSAQKNPTAFYLCASSIQGVNTEAFFGQGTRLTVV.